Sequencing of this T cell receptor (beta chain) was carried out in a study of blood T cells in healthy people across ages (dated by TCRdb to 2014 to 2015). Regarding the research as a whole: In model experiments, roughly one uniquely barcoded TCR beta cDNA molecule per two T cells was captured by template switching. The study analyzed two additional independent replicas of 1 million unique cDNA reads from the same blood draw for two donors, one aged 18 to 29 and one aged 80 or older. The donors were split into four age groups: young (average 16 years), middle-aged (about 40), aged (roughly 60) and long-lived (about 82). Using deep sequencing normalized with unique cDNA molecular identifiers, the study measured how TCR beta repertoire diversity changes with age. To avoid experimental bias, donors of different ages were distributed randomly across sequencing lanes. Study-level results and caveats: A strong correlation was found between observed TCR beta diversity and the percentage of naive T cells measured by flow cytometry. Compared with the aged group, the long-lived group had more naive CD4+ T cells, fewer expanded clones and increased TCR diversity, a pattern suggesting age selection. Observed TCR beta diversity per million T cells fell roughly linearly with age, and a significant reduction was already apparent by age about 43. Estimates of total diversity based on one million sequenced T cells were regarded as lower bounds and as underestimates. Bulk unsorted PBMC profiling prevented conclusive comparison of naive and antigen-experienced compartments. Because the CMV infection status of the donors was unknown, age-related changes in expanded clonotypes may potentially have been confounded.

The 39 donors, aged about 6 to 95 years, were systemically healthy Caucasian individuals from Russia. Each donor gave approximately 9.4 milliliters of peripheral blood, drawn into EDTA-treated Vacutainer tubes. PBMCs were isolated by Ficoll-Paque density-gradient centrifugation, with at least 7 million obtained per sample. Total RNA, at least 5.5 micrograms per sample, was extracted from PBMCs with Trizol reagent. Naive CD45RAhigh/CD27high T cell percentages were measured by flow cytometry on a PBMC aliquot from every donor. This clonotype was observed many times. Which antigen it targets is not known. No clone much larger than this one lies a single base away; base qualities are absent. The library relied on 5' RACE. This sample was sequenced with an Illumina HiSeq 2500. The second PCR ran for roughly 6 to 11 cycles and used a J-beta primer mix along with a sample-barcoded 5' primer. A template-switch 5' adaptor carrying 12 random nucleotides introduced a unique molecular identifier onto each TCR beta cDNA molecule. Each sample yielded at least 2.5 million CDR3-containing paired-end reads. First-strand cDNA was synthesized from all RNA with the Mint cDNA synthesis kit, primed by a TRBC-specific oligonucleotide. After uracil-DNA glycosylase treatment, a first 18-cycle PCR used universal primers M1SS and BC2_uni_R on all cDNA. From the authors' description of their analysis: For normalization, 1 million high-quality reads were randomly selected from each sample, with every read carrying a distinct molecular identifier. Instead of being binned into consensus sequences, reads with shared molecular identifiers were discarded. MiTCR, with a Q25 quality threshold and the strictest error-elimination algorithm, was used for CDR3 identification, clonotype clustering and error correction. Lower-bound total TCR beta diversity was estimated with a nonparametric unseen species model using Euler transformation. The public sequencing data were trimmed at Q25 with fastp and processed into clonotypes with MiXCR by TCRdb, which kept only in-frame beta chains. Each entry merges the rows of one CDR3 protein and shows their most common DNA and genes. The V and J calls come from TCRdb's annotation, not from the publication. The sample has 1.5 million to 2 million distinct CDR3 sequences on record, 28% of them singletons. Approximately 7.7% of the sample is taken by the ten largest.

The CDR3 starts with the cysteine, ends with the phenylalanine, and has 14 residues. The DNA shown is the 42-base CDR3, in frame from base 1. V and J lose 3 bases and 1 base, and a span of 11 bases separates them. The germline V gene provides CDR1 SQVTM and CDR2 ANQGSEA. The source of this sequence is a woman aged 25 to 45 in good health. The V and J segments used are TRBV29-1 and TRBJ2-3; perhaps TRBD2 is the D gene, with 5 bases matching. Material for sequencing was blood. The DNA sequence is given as TGCAGCGTTGACGGGCGGGCTGGCACAGATACGCAGTATTTT. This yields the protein CSVDGRAGTDTQYF.